The 23 T cell receptor beta chains in this list originate from one sample, sequenced in a study of cytomegalovirus exposure and HLA in healthy donors. In the PCR, 60 Vbeta and 13 Jbeta primers were used. This table comes from immunoSEQ multiplex PCR, and its TCRdb copy is limited to in-frame clones, with some not included. There are some 170,000 clones in the sample; about 75% occur only once, and roughly 6% lies in the top ten. Sequencing used PBMCs. Receptors originate from a man aged 40-49 years in good health and CMV-seropositive.

The J gene is TRBJ2-1, the V gene TRBV7-9, with D possibly TRBD2 on 6 matching bases. Germline CDR1 reads SEHNR; CDR2 reads FQNEAQ (reference sequence). This CDR3 has 16 residues. V was trimmed by 5 bases and J by 7 bases, leaving 21 bases between them. Here the CDR3 reads CASSPYGGAVVNEQFF. The CDR3 bases are TGTGCCAGCAGCCCTTACGGGGGAGCAGTGGTGAATGAGCAGTTCTTC.

The J gene is TRBJ2-1, the V gene TRBV11-2, with 13 bases that match TRBD2. This CDR3 comprises 16 residues. The junction had 4 bases not matched to a gene; V was cut back by 5 bases and J by 3 bases. Germline V lookup: CDR1 SGHAT, CDR2 FQNNGV. In DNA, the CDR3 is TGTGCCAGCAGCCTGGGACTAGCGGGACTCTACAATGAGCAGTTCTTC. Its translation: CASSLGLAGLYNEQFF.

The chain recombines TRBV5-6 with TRBJ2-1; D is perhaps TRBD1 (6 bases). The CDR3 sequence is 17 residues long. V was clipped by 0 bases and J by 2 bases, with 15 bases between them. Germline V gene lookup returns CDR1 SGHDT and CDR2 YYEEEE. CDR3 sequence (DNA): TGTGCCAGCAGCTTGGTGGGGGCCGGGGCCCCCTACAATGAGCAGTTCTTC. Translated, it gives CASSLVGAGAPYNEQFF.

As to this clone: One end of the junction varies from germline; a read error may be responsible. The J gene is TRBJ2-7, the V gene TRBV5-1; no firm D call. Germline V gene data show CDR1 as SGHRS and CDR2 as YFSETQ. This CDR3 has 13 residues. The CDR3 protein is CASTLGGTYEQYF. CDR3 sequence (DNA): TGCGCCAGCACCTTGGGCGGTACCTACGAGCAGTACTTC.

Turning to this clone: An end of the junction differs from the germline gene, which may be a read error. The DNA of the CDR3 is TGTGCCAGCAGTTTCCTAAGTTTCGCGAACACCGGGAAGCTGTTTTTT. It yields the protein CASSFLSFANTGKLFF. This chain uses TRBV27 with TRBJ2-2; a possible D gene is TRBD2 (5 bases). The germline V gene has CDR1 MNHEY and CDR2 SMNVEV (reference sequence). The CDR3 is 16 residues long.

The rearrangement uses TRBV14 and TRBJ2-7; TRBD2 is a possible D gene (6 bases). This CDR3 has 14 amino acids. V was clipped by 8 bases and J by 1 base, with 15 bases between them. Germline CDR1 SGHDN, CDR2 FVKESK. CDR3 nucleotide sequence: TGTGCCAGCGGGAGGTTTGGAGGGTCCTACGAGCAGTACTTC. Encoded protein: CASGRFGGSYEQYF.

Concerning this clone itself: Different DNA sequences within this sample yield the same CDR3. The chain is built from TRBV27 and TRBJ1-5; perhaps TRBD1 as D (6 bases). CDR3 length: 15 residues. The V and J ends lost 2 bases and 0 bases respectively, with 8 bases between them. Looked up from germline, CDR1 is MNHEY and CDR2 is SMNVEV (reference sequence). CDR3 nucleotide sequence: TGTGCCAGCAGTTTAGGACAGCGTAGCAATCAGCCCCAGCATTTT. It is translated as CASSLGQRSNQPQHF.

V gene TRBV28 combines with J gene TRBJ1-5; D unresolved. There are 12 residues in the CDR3. Deletions cut 3 bases from V and 6 bases from J, with 6 bases between. Germline V gives CDR1 MDHEN, CDR2 SYDVKM. The CDR3 DNA sequence: TGTGCCAGCAGTTTCGGGGTTCAGCCCCAGCATTTT. As protein: CASSFGVQPQHF. The whole variable domain, filled in from reference TRBV28 and TRBJ1-5, reads DVKVTQSSRYLVKRTGEKVFLECVQDMDHENMFWYRQDPGLGLRLIYFSYDVKMKEKGDIPEGYSVSREKKERFSLILESASTNQTSMYLCASSFGVQPQHFGDGTRLSIL.

This clone has a single count. This chain links TRBV10-2 with TRBJ1-3; no reliable D call. V gave up 2 bases and J gave up 2 bases, with 7 bases separating them. Looked up from germline, CDR1 is WSHSY and CDR2 is SAAADI. The CDR3 sequence is 14 residues long. CDR3 nucleotide sequence: TGCGCCAGCAGTGAGGCGGAAACTGGAAACACCATATATTTT. It translates to CASSEAETGNTIYF.

The DNA of the CDR3 is TGTGCCAGCAGCTTAACTAGCGGGAGGGCCTTCTCCTCCTACGAGCAGTACTTC. It specifies CASSLTSGRAFSSYEQYF. The V gene is TRBV11-3, the J gene TRBJ2-7; 13 nucleotides align to TRBD2. This CDR3 comprises 18 residues. The trim removed 2 bases at V and 0 bases at J, leaving 7 bases unmatched. Looked up from germline, CDR1 is SGHNT and CDR2 is YENEEA.

V usage is TRBV5-1 and J usage is TRBJ1-1, with D tentatively TRBD1 (6 bases). Germline V gene lookup returns CDR1 SGHRS and CDR2 YFSETQ. The CDR3 runs 14 residues. Between the trimmed V and J ends, which lost 4 bases and 1 base, there was a span of 11 bases. CDR3 region: CASSPSRGNTEAFF. The DNA of the CDR3 is TGCGCCAGCAGCCCGTCCAGGGGGAACACTGAAGCTTTCTTT.

Note on this clone: Its ends do not fully match the called genes, so a read error is possible. For the CDR3, the DNA is TGTTCCAGCACCGATAATTTGAACAGGGGGCGCGATACGCAGTATTTT. It codes for CSSTDNLNRGRDTQYF. The chain is built from TRBV7-9 and TRBJ2-3; 9 bases fit TRBD1. CDR1 is SEHNR, CDR2 FQNEAQ, per germline (reference sequence). This CDR3 comprises 16 residues.

The chain combines TRBV11-3 with TRBJ2-7; 11 nucleotides agree with TRBD2. There are 14 residues in the CDR3. V was clipped by 5 bases and J by 7 bases; unmatched bases: 7. Germline lookup yields CDR1 SGHNT and CDR2 YENEEA. The CDR3 loop is CASSQGLAAWEQYF. In DNA form, the CDR3 reads TGTGCCAGCAGCCAGGGACTAGCGGCCTGGGAGCAGTACTTC.

This clone has more than one count but fewer than ten. J is TRBJ1-3 and V is TRBV7-9; 9 nucleotides agree with TRBD1. The germline V gene encodes CDR1 SEHNR and CDR2 FQNEAQ (reference sequence). J gave up 3 bases and V 5 bases, and 2 bases lay outside the gene matches. The CDR3 is 14 residues long. CDR3 sequence: CASSDRGIGNTIYF. The CDR3 bases are TGTGCCAGCAGCGACAGGGGGATTGGAAACACCATATATTTT.

V gene TRBV11-2 combines with J gene TRBJ1-1; D is undetermined. The germline V gene encodes CDR1 SGHAT and CDR2 FQNNGV. The CDR3 sequence is 13 residues long. Trimming removed 5 bases at V and 8 bases at J, with 15 bases between. The CDR3 loop is CASSRNGEPEAFF. The CDR3 DNA sequence: TGTGCCAGCAGCCGGAACGGGGAACCGGAAGCTTTCTTT.

The V gene is TRBV27, the J gene TRBJ2-2; no definite D call. This CDR3 is 15 amino acids long. V was shortened by 3 bases and J by 2 bases, with 10 bases between the two germline ends. Germline V lookup: CDR1 MNHEY, CDR2 SMNVEV (reference sequence). The CDR3 DNA is TGTGCCAGCAGTTTGTTGGGCTATAACACCGGGGAGCTGTTTTTT. It codes for CASSLLGYNTGELFF.

The chain links TRBV11-3 to TRBJ1-1, with TRBD1 as a possible D gene (5 bases). Germline values: CDR1 SGHNT, CDR2 YENEEA. With 1 base removed from V and 4 bases from J, the gap between germline ends came to 13 bases. CDR3 length equals 15 residues. The CDR3 reads CASSLVQGGSTEAFF. In DNA, the CDR3 is TGTGCCAGCAGCTTAGTGCAGGGAGGAAGCACTGAAGCTTTCTTT.

The chain carries TRBV12-5 and TRBJ2-7; D ambiguous. CDR1 and CDR2 from the germline V gene are LGHNT and FRNRAP. This CDR3 comprises 12 residues. V shed 0 bases and J shed 5 bases, with 5 bases lying between them. CDR3 protein: CASGLVRDEQYF. For the CDR3, the DNA is TGTGCTAGTGGTTTGGTGAGAGACGAGCAGTACTTC.

The chain recombines TRBV7-3 with TRBJ2-5, with 8 bases aligning to TRBD1. CDR1 SGHTA and CDR2 FQGTGA come from the germline V gene. The CDR3 totals 13 residues. J lost 5 bases, V lost 5 bases, and 4 bases had no gene match. As DNA, the CDR3 is TGTGCCAGCAGCAGCAGGGGGCAGGAGACCCAGTACTTC. It yields the protein CASSSRGQETQYF.

This rearrangement joins TRBV18 to TRBJ2-7; TRBD1 might be the D (6 bases). The CDR3 runs to 15 residues. V was trimmed by 2 bases and J by 6 bases, leaving 17 bases between them. The germline CDR1 and CDR2 sequences are KGHSH and LQKENI. The CDR3 DNA sequence: TGTGCCAGCTCACCAAGAACGGACAAGGGGGTCGAGCAGTACTTC. This translates into CASSPRTDKGVEQYF.

The V and J genes are TRBV6-4 and TRBJ2-5, with unresolved D. The J call may not be correct, given that the DNA end is closer to TRBJ2-7. The germline CDR1 and CDR2 sequences are MRHNA and SNTAGT. CDR3 size: 11 residues. This CDR3 is CASSPNYEQYF. The CDR3, as DNA: TGTGCCAGCAGTCCAAATTACGAGCAGTACTTC.

This chain joins TRBV27 and TRBJ2-3, with 8 bases aligning to TRBD2. Trimming at V came to 8 bases and at J to 0 bases, leaving 22 bases not matched to a gene. The CDR3 covers 20 residues. CDR1 and CDR2 (germline): MNHEY, SMNVEV (reference sequence). The CDR3 nucleotides are TGTGCCAGCGGCCTCGGGAGGGGGATTGGGCCATCTACTAGCACAGATACGCAGTATTTT. It is translated as CASGLGRGIGPSTSTDTQYF.

The genes are TRBV5-8 and TRBJ2-7, with D perhaps TRBD1 (5 bases). V was clipped by 3 bases and J by 4 bases, with 20 bases between them. This CDR3 region has 16 residues. CDR1 is SGHTS, CDR2 YDEGEE, per germline. The chain's CDR3 is CASSWPWLYQGYEQYF. As DNA, the CDR3 is TGTGCCAGCAGCTGGCCCTGGCTTTACCAGGGTTACGAGCAGTACTTC.